This T cell receptor (beta chain) originates from a study of shared clonotypes between healthy human individuals. Study at large: Serving as donors were a couple of women and a few men, whose ages spanned 18 to 49. Overall study findings and caveats: Naive CD4 clonotypes overlapped across a handful of donors at around 5%. Compared with clonotypes that all four donors shared, non-shared clonotypes had lower generation probabilities.

Assay used: immunoSEQ multiplex PCR; TCRdb lists only in-frame clones, some missing. The sample holds millions of clones, around nine tenths seen once. The study separated CD4+ cells into CD45RA+ naive and CD45RA-negative memory subsets. As to this clone: Its antigen is not identified.

Deletions cut 4 bases from V and 0 bases from J, with 16 bases between. The CDR3 loop spans 17 amino acids. Germline assignment: CDR1 SEHNR and CDR2 FQNEAQ (reference sequence). The chain combines TRBV7-9 with TRBJ1-3; D unclear. Sequenced material: naive CD4+ T cells sorted from blood. Noted subset: CD45RA+ positively selected. The receptor was isolated from a man between 18 and 35 years old in good health. The CDR3 protein is CASSSEGRTYSGNTIYF. The CDR3 bases are TGTGCCAGCAGCTCCGAAGGTCGCACCTACTCTGGAAACACCATATATTTT.